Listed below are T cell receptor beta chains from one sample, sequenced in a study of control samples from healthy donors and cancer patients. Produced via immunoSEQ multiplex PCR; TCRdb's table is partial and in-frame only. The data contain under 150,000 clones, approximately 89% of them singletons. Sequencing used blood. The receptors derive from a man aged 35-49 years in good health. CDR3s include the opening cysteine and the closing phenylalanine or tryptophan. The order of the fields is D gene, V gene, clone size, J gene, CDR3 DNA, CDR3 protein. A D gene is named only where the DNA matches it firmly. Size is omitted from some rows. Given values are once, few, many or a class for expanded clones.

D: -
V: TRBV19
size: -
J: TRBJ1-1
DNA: TGTGCCAGTAGTATAGTCTCAGGAAACACTGAAGCTTTCTTT
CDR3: CASSIVSGNTEAFF

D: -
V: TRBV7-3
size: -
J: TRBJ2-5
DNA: TGTGCCAGCAGCCTGCGGCTAGAAGAGACCCAGTACTTC
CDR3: CASSLRLEETQYF

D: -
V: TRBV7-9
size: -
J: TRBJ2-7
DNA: TGTGCCAGCAGCCAAGATGGGGGTTACGAGCAGTACTTC
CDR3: CASSQDGGYEQYF

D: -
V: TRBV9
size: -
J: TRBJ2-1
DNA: TGTGCCAGCAGCGCCATCCACAATGAGCAGTTCTTC
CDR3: CASSAIHNEQFF

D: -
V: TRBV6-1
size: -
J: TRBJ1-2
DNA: TGTGCCAGCAGTGAATACGTCGGGGAATTTGGGGGCCTAAATGGCTACACCTTC
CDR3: CASSEYVGEFGGLNGYTF

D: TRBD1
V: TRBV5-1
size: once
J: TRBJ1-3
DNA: TGCGCCAGCAGCCCCGGGACAGGTACCTCTGGAAACACCATATATTTT
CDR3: CASSPGTGTSGNTIYF

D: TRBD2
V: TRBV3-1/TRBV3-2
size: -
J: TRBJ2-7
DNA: TGTGCCAGCAGCCGTCCCCGGGGGGGGATCTCCTACGAGCAGTACTTC
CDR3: CASSRPRGGISYEQYF

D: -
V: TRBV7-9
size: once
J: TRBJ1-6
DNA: TGTGCCAGCAGCCTCGCTTATAATTCACCCCTCCACTTT
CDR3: CASSLAYNSPLHF

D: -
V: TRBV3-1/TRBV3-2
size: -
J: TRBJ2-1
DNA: TGTGCCAGCAGCCAAGTGCAGGGTTACTACAATGAGCAGTTCTTC
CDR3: CASSQVQGYYNEQFF

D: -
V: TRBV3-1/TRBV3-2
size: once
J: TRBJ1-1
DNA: TGTGCCAGCAGCCAAGAAGACAGATACACTGAAGCTTTCTTT
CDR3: CASSQEDRYTEAFF

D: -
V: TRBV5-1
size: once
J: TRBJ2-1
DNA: TGCGCCAGCAGCTTGGATACAGGGAACAATGAGCAGTTCTTC
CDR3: CASSLDTGNNEQFF

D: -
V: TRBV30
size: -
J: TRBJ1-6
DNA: TGTGCCTGTTCTGGCGCCTATAATTCACCCCTCCACTTT
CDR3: CACSGAYNSPLHF

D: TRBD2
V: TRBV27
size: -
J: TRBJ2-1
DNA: TGTGCCAGCGGTCCTTTCCCTAGCGGGGGCCATGAGCAGTTCTTC
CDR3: CASGPFPSGGHEQFF

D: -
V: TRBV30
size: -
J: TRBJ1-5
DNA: TGTGCCTGGAGTTTGACAGATAGCAATCAGCCCCAGCATTTT
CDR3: CAWSLTDSNQPQHF

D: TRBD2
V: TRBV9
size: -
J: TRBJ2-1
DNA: TGTGCCAGCAGCAGAGAGGCGGGGGGGCCCTACAATGAGCAGTTCTTC
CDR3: CASSREAGGPYNEQFF

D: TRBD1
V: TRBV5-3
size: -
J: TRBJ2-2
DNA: TGTGCCAGAAGCGCGCGGACAGGGGCCACTGCCACCGGGGAGCTGTTTTTT
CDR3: CARSARTGATATGELFF

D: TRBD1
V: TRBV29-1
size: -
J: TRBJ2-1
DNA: TGCAGCGTAGCAGGACAGGGGATTTACAATGAGCAGTTCTTC
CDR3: CSVAGQGIYNEQFF

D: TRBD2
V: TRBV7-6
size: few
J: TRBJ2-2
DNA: TGTGCCAGCAGCTGGACTAGCGGGGAGAGCGGGGAGCTGTTTTTT
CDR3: CASSWTSGESGELFF

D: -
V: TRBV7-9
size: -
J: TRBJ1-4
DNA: TGTGCCAGCAGCGGCAGTCCTAATGAAAAACTGTTTTTT
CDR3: CASSGSPNEKLFF

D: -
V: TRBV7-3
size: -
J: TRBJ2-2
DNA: TGTGCCAGCAGCCCACGTGTAGCCCTGAACACCGGGGAGCTGTTTTTT
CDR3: CASSPRVALNTGELFF

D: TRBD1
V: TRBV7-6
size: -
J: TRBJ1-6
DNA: TGTGCCAGCAGCGTCGGACAGGGGGCGAATTCACCCCTCCACTTT
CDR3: CASSVGQGANSPLHF

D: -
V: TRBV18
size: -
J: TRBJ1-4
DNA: TGTGCCAGCTCTCGGGGCGTAAATGAAAAACTGTTTTTT
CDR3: CASSRGVNEKLFF

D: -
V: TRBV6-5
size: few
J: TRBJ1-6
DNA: TGTGCCAGCAGGGCTACAGGATCCAATTCACCCCTCCACTTT
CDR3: CASRATGSNSPLHF

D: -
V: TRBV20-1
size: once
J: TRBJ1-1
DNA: TGCAGCCCCCGAGGGGGGGTTGAAGCTTTCTTT
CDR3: CSPRGGVEAFF

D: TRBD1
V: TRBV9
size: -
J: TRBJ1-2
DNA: TGTGCCAGCAGCGTAATCGCAGGGGGACACTATGGCTACACCTTC
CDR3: CASSVIAGGHYGYTF

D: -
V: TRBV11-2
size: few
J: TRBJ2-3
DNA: TGTGCCAGCAGCTTAGGAGGCAGCGTTGAGACAGATACGCAGTATTTT
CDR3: CASSLGGSVETDTQYF

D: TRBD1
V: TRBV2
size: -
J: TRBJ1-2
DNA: TGTGCCAGCAGAGCACCGGGACAGACATATGGCTACACCTTC
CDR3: CASRAPGQTYGYTF

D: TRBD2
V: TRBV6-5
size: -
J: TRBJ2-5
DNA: TGTGCCAGCAGTTACCCGACTAGCGGGGGGGCTAAGACCCAGTACTTC
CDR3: CASSYPTSGGAKTQYF

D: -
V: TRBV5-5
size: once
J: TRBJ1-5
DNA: TGTGCCAGCAGCTCCCTCCCCAATCAGCCCCAGCATTTT
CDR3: CASSSLPNQPQHF

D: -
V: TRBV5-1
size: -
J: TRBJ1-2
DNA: TGCGCCAGCAGCTTGGCGGCAGGGTATGGCTACACCTTC
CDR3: CASSLAAGYGYTF

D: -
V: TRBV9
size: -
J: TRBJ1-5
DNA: TGTGCCAGCAGCGTCGGTGGGGCCGGGCAGCCCCAGCATTTT
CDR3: CASSVGGAGQPQHF

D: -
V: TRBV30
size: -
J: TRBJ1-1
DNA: TGTGCCTGGACCCGGGGCGAGAACACTGAAGCTTTCTTT
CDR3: CAWTRGENTEAFF

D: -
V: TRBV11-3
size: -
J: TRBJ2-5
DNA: TGTGCCAGCAGCCCTCCCTTGGGGGTCGGGGAGACCCAGTACTTC
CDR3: CASSPPLGVGETQYF

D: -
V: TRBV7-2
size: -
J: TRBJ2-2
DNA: TGTGCCAGCAGCTTCACAGGGAAAGGCACCGGGGAGCTGTTTTTT
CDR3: CASSFTGKGTGELFF

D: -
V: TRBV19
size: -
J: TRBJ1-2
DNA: TGTGCCAGTAGTACGCAGGGATTAGGTGGCTACACCTTC
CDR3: CASSTQGLGGYTF

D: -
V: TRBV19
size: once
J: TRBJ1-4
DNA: TGTGCCGGATCAAGGACAACTAATGAAAAACTGTTTTTT
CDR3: CAGSRTTNEKLFF

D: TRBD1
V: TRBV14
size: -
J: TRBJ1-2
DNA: TGTGCCAGCAGCCAAGATTTCGGGACAGTCAGCGGCTACACCTTC
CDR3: CASSQDFGTVSGYTF

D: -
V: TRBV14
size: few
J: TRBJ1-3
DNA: TGTGCCAGCAAAGGGGCCTCTTTCTCTGGAAACACCATATATTTT
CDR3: CASKGASFSGNTIYF

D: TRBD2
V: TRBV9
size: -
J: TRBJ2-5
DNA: TGTGCCAGCAGCAGACTTAGCGGGGGGGTAGGAGAGACCCAGTACTTC
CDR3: CASSRLSGGVGETQYF

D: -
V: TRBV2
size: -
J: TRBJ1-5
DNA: TGTGCCAGCAGCGCCCTGGGGGGAAATAGCAATCAGCCCCAGCATTTT
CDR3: CASSALGGNSNQPQHF

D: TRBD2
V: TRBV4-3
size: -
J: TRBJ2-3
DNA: TGCGCCAGCAGCCAAGGGGTCGGCGGGGGGGCCGGTGTTACGCAGTATTTT
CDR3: CASSQGVGGGAGVTQYF

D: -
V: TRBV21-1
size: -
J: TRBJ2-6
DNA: TGTGCCAGCAGCATACGGACAGGGAAGTTTACTGGGGCCAACGTCCTGACTTTC
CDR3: CASSIRTGKFTGANVLTF

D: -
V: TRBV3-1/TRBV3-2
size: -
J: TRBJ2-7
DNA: TGTGCCAGCAGCCAAGATCCAGGGTCCCCCTACGAGCAGTACTTC
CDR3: CASSQDPGSPYEQYF

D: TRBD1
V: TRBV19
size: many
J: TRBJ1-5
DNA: TGTGCCAGTAGTCTCGGGACAGGGAGAACTCAGCCCCAGCATTTT
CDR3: CASSLGTGRTQPQHF

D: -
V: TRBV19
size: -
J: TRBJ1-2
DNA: TGTGCCAGTAGTACCAGGGTGGGAGGCTACACCTTC
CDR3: CASSTRVGGYTF

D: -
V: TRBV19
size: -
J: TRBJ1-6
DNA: TGTGCCAGTAGTAAGAAGGGTACGGAAAATTCACCCCTCCACTTT
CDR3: CASSKKGTENSPLHF

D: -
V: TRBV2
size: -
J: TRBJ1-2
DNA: TGTGCCAGCAGTGATTCCCAGGGTTGGGCCGGTGGCTACACCTTC
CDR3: CASSDSQGWAGGYTF

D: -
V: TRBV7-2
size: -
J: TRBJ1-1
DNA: TGTGCCAGCAGCTACCAGGTGGGGTTGGGGACTGAAGCTTTCTTT
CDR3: CASSYQVGLGTEAFF

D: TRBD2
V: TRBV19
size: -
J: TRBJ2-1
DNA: TGTGCCAATAGTATACTAGCGGGGGGTAGCTATGAGCAGTTCTTC
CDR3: CANSILAGGSYEQFF

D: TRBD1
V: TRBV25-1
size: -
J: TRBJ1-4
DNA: TGTGCCAGCAGTCAGGGGGCTTCTTTCTCTGAAAAACTGTTTTTT
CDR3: CASSQGASFSEKLFF

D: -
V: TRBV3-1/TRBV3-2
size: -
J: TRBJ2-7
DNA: TGTGCCAGCGAGGGTTTAACCTACGAGCAGTACTTC
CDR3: CASEGLTYEQYF

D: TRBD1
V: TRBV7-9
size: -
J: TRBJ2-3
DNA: TGTGCCAGCAGCCCAGGACAGGGGCGCACAGATACGCAGTATTTT
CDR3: CASSPGQGRTDTQYF